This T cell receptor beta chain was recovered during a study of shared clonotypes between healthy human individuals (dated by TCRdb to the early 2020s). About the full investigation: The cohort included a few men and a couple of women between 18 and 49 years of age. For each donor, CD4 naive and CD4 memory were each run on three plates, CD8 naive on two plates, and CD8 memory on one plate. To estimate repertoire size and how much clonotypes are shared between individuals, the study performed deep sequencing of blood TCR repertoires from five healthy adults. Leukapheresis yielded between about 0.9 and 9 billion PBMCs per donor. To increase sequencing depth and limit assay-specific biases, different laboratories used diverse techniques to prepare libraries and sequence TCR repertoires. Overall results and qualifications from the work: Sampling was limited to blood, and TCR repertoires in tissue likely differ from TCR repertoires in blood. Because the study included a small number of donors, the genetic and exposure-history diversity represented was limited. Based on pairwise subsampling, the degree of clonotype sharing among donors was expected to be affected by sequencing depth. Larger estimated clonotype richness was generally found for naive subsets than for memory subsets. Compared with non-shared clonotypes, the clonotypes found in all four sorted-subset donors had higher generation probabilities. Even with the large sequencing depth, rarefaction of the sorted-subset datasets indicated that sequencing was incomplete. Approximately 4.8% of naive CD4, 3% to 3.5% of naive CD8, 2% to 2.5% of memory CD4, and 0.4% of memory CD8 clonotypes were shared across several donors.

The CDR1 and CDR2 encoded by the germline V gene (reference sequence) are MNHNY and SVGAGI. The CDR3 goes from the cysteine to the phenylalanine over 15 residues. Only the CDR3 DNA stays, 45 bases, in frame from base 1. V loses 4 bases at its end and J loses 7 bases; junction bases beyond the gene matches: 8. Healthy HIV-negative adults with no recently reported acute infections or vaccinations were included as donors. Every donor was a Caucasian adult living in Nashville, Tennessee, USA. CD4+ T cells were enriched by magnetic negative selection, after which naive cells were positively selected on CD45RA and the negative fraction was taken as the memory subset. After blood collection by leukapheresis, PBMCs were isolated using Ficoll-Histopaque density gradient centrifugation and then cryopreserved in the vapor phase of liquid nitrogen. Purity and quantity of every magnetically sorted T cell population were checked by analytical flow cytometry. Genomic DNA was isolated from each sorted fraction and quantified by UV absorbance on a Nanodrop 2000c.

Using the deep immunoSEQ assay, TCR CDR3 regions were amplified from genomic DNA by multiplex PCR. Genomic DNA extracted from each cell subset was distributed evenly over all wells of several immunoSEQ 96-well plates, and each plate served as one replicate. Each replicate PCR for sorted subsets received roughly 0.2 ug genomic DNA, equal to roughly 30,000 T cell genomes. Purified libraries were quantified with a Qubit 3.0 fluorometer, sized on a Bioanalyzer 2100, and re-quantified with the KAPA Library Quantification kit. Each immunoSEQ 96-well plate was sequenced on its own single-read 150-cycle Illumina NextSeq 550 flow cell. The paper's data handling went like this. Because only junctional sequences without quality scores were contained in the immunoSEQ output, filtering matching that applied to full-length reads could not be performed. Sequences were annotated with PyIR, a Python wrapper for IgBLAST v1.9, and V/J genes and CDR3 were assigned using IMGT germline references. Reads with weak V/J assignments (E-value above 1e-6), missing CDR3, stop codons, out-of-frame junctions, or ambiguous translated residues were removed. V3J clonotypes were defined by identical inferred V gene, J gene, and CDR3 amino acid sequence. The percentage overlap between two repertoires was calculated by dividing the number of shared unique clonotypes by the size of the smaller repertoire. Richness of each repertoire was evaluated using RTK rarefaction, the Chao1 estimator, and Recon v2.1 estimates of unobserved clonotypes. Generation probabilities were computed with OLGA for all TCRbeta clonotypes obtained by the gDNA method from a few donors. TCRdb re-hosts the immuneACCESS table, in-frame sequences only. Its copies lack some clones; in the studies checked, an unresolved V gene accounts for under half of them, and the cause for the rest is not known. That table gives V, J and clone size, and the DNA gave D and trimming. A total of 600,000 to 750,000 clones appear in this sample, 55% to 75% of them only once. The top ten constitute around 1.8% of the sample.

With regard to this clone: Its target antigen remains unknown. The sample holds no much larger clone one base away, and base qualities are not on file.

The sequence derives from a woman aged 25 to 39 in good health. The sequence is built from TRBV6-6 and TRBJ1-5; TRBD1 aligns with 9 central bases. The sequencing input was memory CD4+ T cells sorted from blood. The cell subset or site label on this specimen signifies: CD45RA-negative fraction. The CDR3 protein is CASSSKQGAGQPQHF. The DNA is TGTGCCAGCAGTTCTAAACAGGGGGCGGGCCAGCCCCAGCATTTT.